This T cell receptor (beta chain) was documented in a study of cytomegalovirus exposure and HLA in healthy donors. The wider study: One earlier analysis, a look at some 180 million T cells, found about 110 million unique TCR beta sequences.

Researchers ran the PCR with 60 Vbeta and 13 Jbeta primers. Authors' analysis steps: About 12 million of 80 million or so unique TCR beta chains were shared, per a later count. The protocol was immunoSEQ multiplex PCR, while the TCRdb copy is restricted to in-frame clones and leaves out a portion. V and J calls and clone size are those listed in that table; D and trimming were worked out from the DNA. The repertoire consists of more than 95,000 clones, with approximately 80% occurring once and the leading ten covering approximately 5%. The length of the CDR3 is 16 residues. V gave up 3 bases and J gave up 1 base; unmatched junction bases: 8. Germline V gene data show CDR1 as PRHDT and CDR2 as FYEKMQ (reference sequence). Regarding donors, all were healthy bone marrow donors.

The sample comprised PBMCs. The TCR was taken from a woman under 30 in good health and CMV-seropositive. V usage is TRBV13 and J usage is TRBJ2-7; 8 nucleotides match TRBD2. DNA for the CDR3: TGTGCCAGCAGCTTGGGCGCCGGGACTAGGTCCTACGAGCAGTACTTC. This codes for CASSLGAGTRSYEQYF. Looking up the rest from reference TRBV13 and TRBJ2-7 gives the full variable domain: AAGVIQSPRHLIKEKRETATLKCYPIPRHDTVYWYQQGPGQDPQFLISFYEKMQSDKGSIPDRFSAQQFSDYHSELNMSSLELGDSALYFCASSLGAGTRSYEQYFGPGTRLTVT.